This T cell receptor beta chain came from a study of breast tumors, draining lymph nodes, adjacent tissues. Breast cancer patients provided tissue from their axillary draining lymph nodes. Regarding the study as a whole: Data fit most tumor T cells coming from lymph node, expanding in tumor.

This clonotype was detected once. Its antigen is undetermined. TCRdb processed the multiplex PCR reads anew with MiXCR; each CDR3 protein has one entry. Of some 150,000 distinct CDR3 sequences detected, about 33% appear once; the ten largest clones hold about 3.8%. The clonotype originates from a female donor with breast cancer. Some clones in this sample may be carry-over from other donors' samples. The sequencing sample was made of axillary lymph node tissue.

The CDR3 loop is CASSQYLNTEAFF. Here the CDR3 DNA reads TGCGCCAGCAGCCAATATTTGAACACTGAAGCTTTCTTT. This chain links TRBV4-1 with TRBJ1-1; D is undetermined. The germline V and J ends were trimmed by 2 bases and 0 bases, with 4 bases remaining between them. This CDR3 is 13 amino acids long. The germline gives CDR1 MGHRA, CDR2 YSYEKL.